The entry that follows covers one T cell receptor (beta chain) sequence. What it binds is not known. V was trimmed by 1 base and J by 6 bases, leaving 12 bases between them. The CDR3 spans 14 residues. The germline gives CDR1 SEHNR, CDR2 FQNEAQ (reference sequence). The data are from a study of OX40 agonist ivuxolimab in advanced cancers. At the level of the study: Ivuxolimab, an antibody that agonizes OX40 (CD134), was administered to the patients. Three patients had partial responses: one hepatocellular carcinoma, two cutaneous melanoma. Study-level points and caveats: Low levels of normalized T-cell clonal expansion also appeared in some nonresponders. CD4+ and CD8+ T cells in blood underwent clonal expansion by week 6 at 0.1 to 3.0 mg/kg.

The table came from immunoSEQ multiplex PCR; TCRdb's copy has only in-frame clones and leaves some out. The table records about 58,000 clones, 85% to 90% of them present only once. The TCR sequence derives from an adult with an advanced solid tumor such as melanoma, head and neck, liver or kidney cancer. V and J are TRBV7-9 and TRBJ1-2, with D tentatively TRBD1 (6 bases). The specimen was CD4+ or CD8+ T cells sorted from blood, collected in a trial of the OX40 agonist ivuxolimab. The CDR3 DNA is TGTGCCAGCAGCTTAGTGTCTACAGGGCATGGCTACACCTTC. Encoded protein: CASSLVSTGHGYTF.